The present T cell receptor (beta chain) was sequenced within a study of cytomegalovirus exposure and HLA in healthy donors. This PCR relied on a set of 60 Vbeta primers and 13 Jbeta primers. Generated by immunoSEQ multiplex PCR, the TCRdb table keeps only in-frame clones and is missing some. The sample lists under 150,000 clones; approximately 80% were seen once. The germline V gene has CDR1 SNHLY and CDR2 FYNNEI. Trimming shortened V by 4 bases and J by 9 bases, and 12 bases separated the two germline ends. The CDR3 is made up of 12 amino acids. Sequencing used PBMCs. The sequence was obtained from a young woman in good health and CMV-seronegative. The V gene is TRBV2, the J gene TRBJ2-5, with a weak D call TRBD2 (6 bases). DNA of the CDR3: TGTGCCAGCAGTGTGGGGACTCCGGCCCAGTACTTC. Translating it yields CASSVGTPAQYF.